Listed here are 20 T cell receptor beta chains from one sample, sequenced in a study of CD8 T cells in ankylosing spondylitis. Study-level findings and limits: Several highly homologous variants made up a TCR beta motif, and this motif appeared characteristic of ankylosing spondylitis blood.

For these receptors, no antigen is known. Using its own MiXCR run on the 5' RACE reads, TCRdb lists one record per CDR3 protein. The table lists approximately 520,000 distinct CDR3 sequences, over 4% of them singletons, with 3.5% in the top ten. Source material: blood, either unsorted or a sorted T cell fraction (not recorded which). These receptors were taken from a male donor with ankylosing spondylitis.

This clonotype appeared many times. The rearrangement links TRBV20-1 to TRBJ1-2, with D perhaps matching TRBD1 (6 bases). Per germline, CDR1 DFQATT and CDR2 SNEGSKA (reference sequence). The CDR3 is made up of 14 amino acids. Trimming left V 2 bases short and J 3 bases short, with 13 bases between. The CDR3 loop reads CSARNQGNDYGYTF. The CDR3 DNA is TGCAGTGCTAGAAACCAGGGGAACGACTATGGCTACACCTTC.

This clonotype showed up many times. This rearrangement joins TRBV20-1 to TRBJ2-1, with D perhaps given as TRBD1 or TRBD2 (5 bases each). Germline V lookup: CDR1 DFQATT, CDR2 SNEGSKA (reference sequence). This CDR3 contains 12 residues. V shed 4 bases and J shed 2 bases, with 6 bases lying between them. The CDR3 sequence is CSAMGPYNEQFF. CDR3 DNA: TGCAGTGCTATGGGACCCTACAATGAGCAGTTCTTC.

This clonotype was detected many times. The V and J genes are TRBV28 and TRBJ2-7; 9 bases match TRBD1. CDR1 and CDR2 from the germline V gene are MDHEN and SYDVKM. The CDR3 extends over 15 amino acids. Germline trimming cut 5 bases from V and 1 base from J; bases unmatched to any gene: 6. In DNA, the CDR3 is TGTGCCAGCAGTCCGACAGGGGGTAGATCCTACGAGCAGTACTTC. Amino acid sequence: CASSPTGGRSYEQYF.

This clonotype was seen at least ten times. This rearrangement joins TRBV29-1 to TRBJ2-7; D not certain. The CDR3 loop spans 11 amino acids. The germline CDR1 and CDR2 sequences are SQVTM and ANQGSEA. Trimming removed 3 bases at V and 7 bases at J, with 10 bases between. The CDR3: CSVDYRSEQYF. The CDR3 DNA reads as TGCAGCGTTGACTACCGCAGTGAGCAGTACTTC.

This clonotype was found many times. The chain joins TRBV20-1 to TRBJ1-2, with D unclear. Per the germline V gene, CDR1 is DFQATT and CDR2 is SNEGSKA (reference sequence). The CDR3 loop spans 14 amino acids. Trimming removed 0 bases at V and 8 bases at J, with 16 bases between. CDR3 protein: CSARDNPGLSGYTF. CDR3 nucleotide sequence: TGCAGTGCTAGAGATAACCCAGGCCTCTCCGGCTACACCTTC.

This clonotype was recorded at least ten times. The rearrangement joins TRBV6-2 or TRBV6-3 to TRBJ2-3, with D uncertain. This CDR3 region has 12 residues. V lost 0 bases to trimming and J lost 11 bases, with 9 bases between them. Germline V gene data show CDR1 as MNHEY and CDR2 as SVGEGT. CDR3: CASSYSVRMQYF. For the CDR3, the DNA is TGTGCCAGCAGTTACTCAGTCAGGATGCAGTATTTT.

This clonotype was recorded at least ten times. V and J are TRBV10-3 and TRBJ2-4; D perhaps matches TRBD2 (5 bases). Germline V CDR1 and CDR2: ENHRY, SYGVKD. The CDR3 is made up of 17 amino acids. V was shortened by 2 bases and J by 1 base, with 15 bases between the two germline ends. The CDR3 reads CAISEPFGSGAKNIQYF. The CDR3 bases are TGTGCCATCAGTGAGCCCTTTGGATCGGGGGCCAAAAACATTCAGTACTTC.

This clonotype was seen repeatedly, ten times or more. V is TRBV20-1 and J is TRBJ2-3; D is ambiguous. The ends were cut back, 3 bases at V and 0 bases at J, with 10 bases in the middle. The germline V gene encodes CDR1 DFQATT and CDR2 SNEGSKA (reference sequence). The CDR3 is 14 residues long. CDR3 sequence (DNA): TGCAGTGCTAGCGTCCTAATTAGCACAGATACGCAGTATTTT. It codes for CSASVLISTDTQYF.

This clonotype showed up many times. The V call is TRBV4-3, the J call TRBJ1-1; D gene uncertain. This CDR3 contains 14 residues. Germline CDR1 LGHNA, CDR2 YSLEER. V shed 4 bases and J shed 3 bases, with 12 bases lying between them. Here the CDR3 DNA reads TGCGCCAGCAGCCGCCAACAAGAGGACACTGAAGCTTTCTTT. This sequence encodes CASSRQQEDTEAFF.

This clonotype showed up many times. CDR3 coding DNA: TGTGCCAGCAGTTACCCCGGGAGCAAAGTCGTTCAGTACTTC. Translation gives CASSYPGSKVVQYF. The rearrangement uses TRBV6-5 and TRBJ2-4; maybe TRBD2 (6 bases). V lost 2 bases and J 11 bases, leaving 16 bases between the germline ends. This CDR3 has 14 amino acids. CDR1 is MNHEY and CDR2 is SVGAGI in the germline V gene.

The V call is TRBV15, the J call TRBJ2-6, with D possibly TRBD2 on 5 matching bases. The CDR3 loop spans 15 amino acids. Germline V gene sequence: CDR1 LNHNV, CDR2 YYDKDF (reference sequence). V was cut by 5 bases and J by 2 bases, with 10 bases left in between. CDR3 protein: CATSLRGAGANVLTF. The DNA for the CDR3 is TGTGCCACCAGCTTACGGGGAGCTGGGGCCAACGTCCTGACTTTC.

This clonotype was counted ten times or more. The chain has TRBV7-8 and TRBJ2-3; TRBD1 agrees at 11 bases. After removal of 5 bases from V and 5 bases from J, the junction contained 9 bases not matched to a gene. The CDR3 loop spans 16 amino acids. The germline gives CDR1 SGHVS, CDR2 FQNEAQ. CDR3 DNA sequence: TGTGCCAGCAGCCGACTAGGGACAGGGGGAAAAGATACGCAGTATTTT. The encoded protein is CASSRLGTGGKDTQYF.

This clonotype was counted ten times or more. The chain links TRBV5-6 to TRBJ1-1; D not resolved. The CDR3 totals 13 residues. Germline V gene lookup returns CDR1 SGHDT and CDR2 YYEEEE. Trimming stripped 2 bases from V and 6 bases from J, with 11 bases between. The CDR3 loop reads CASSFPPTAEAFF. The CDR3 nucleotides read TGTGCCAGCAGCTTTCCACCAACCGCTGAAGCTTTCTTT.

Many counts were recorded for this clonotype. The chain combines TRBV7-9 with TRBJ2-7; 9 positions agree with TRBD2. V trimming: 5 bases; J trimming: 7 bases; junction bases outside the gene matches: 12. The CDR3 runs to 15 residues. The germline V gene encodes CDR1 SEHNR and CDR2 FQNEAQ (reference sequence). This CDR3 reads CASSPGVAGVVEQYF. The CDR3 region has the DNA TGTGCCAGCAGCCCAGGGGTAGCGGGAGTGGTAGAGCAGTACTTC. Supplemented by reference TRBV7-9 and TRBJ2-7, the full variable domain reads DTGVSQNPRHKITKRGQNVTFRCDPISEHNRLYWYRQTLGQGPEFLTYFQNEAQLEKSRLLSDRFSAERPKGSFSTLEIQRTEQGDSAMYLCASSPGVAGVVEQYFGPGTRLTVT.

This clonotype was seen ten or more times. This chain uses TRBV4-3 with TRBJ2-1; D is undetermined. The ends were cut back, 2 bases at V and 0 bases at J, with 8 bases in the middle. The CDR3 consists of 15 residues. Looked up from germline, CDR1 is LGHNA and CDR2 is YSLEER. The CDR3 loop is CASSQRRSSYNEQFF. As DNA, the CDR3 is TGCGCCAGCAGCCAACGCCGGAGCTCCTACAATGAGCAGTTCTTC.

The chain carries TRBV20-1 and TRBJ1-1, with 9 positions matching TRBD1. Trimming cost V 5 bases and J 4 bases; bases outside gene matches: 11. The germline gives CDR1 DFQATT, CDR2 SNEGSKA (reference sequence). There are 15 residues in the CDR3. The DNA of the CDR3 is TGCAGTGCTCGAATTCAGGGGACAGGGCCCACTGAAGCTTTCTTT. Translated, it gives CSARIQGTGPTEAFF.

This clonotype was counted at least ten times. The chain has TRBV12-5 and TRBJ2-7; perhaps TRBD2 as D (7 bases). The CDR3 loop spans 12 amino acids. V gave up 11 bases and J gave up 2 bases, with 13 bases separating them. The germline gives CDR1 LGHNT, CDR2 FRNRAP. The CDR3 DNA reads TGTGCTGGGGGGGCCTCTCCCTACGAGCAGTACTTC. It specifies CAGGASPYEQYF.

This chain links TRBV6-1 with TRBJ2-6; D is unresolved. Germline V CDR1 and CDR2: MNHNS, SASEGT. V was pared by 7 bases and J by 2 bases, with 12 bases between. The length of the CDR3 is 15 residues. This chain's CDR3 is CASTVFLAGANVLTF. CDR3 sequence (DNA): TGTGCCAGCACGGTATTTCTGGCTGGGGCCAACGTCCTGACTTTC.

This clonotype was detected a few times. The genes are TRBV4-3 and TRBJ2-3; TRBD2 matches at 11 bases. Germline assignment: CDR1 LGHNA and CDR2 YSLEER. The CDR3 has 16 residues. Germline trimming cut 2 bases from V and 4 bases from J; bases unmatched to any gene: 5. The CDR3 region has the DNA TGCGCCAGCAGCCAAATAGCGGGAGGGCCCTCAGATACGCAGTATTTT. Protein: CASSQIAGGPSDTQYF.

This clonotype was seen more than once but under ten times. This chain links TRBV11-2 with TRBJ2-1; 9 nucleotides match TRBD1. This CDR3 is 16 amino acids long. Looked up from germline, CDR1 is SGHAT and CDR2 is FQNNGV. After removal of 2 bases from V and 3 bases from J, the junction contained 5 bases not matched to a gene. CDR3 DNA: TGTGCCAGCAGCTTAATACGGGACAGGGTCTACAATGAGCAGTTCTTC. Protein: CASSLIRDRVYNEQFF.